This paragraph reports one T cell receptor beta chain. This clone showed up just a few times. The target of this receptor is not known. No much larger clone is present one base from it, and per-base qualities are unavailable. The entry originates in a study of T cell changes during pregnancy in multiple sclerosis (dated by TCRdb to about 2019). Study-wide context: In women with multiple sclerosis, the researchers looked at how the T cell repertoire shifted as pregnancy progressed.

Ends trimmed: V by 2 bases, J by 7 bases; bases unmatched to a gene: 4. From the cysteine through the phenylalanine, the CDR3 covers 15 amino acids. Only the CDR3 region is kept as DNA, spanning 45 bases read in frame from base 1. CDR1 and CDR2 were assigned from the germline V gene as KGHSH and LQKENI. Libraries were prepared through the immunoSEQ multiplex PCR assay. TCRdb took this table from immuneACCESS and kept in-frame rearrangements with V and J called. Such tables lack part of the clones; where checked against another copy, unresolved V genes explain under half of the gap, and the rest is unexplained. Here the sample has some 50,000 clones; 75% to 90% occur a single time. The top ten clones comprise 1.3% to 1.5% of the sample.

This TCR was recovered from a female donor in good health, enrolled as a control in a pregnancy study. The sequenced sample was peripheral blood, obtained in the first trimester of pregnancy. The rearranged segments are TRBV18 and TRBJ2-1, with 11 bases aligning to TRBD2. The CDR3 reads CASSPGSGRVNEQFF. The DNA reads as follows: TGTGCCAGCTCACCAGGTAGCGGGAGGGTTAATGAGCAGTTCTTC. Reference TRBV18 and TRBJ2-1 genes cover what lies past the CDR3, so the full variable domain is NAGVMQNPRHLVRRRGQEARLRCSPMKGHSHVYWYRQLPEEGLKFMVYLQKENIIDESGMPKERFSAEFPKEGPSILRIQQVVRGDSAAYFCASSPGSGRVNEQFFGPGTRLTVL.